This T cell receptor (beta chain) was recorded in a study of blood T cell repertoires in COVID-19 (dated by TCRdb to the early 2020s). About the study as a whole: Samples covering the acute and convalescent phases of COVID-19 were provided by collaborators in the United States, Italy and Spain. Samples were obtained from the ongoing ImmuneRACE study (first 160 participants) and from some 1,300 subjects provided by 6 global collaborators. A de-identified subject ID, COVID-19 status, age in years and sex were almost always included in the sample metadata. The repertoires were made available in a free public database intended to serve as a resource for research on the immune response to SARS-CoV-2. The material from the prospective study consisted of cDNA or gDNA derived from T cells, B-cell-depleted T cells, or PBMCs. The dataset comprised deeply sampled blood TCRbeta repertoires from subjects exposed to, actively infected with, or recovered from COVID-19. Where HLA class I and class II types were available, the types were taken from metadata supplied by the sample provider, not from assay-based typing. Study-level results and caveats: How much clinical and demographic metadata was included differed by source and by participant, and the metadata was provided uncurated.

TCRbeta CDR3 regions were amplified from genomic DNA using the immunoSEQ Assay, a bias-controlled multiplex PCR. The authors' analysis ran thus. The number of nucleated cells in each sample was estimated from the amplification of reference gene primers within the assay. Sequence reads were collapsed and filtered to measure the absolute abundance of every unique TCRbeta CDR3 rearrangement. For each sample, productive Simpson clonality was calculated as the square root of Simpson's diversity index over productive rearrangements. TCRdb took this table from immuneACCESS and kept in-frame rearrangements with V and J called. Such tables lack part of the clones; where checked against another copy, unresolved V genes explain under half of the gap, and the rest is unexplained. V, J and clone size were drawn from that table, and D and trimming were deduced from the DNA. A total of nearly 100,000 clones appear in this sample, about 80% of them only once. The ten biggest clones cover about 10% of the sample.

Whole blood was collected in K2EDTA tubes by collaborating institutions according to the institutions' own protocols. For TCRbeta analysis, collaborators shipped samples as frozen whole blood, isolated PBMCs, or DNA extracted from either of those sample types. Concerning this clone: The antigen it recognizes is unknown. Per-base qualities were not stored, and no clone one base away is much larger.

The origin of this receptor is a man between 65 and 85 years old with acute or convalescent COVID-19. The sequenced sample was peripheral blood.

CDR3 region: CASSFSGGATSPQHF. The bases are TGTGCCAGCAGCTTTAGTGGCGGGGCCACATCGCCCCAGCATTTT. The chain links TRBV7-2 with TRBJ1-5; the D gene is perhaps TRBD1, from 5 matching bases. The CDR3 measures 15 amino acids from cysteine to phenylalanine. Kept here is only the CDR3 DNA, which spans 45 bases and is read in frame from base 1. The germline V gene supplies CDR1 SGHTA and CDR2 FQGNSA. V is reduced by 3 bases and J by 9 bases, leaving a spacing of 18 bases between them.